The subject of this entry is one TCR beta chain. Each CDR3 protein gets one entry after TCRdb re-called the RACE reads with MiXCR. The data contain some 150,000 distinct CDR3 sequences, roughly 10% of them singletons. Time point defined: patch test 2, 6 weeks after DPC sensitization. Treatment of the sample: therapeutic diphenylcyclopropenone sensitization with weekly scalp DPC. The sample comes from a study of human T cells and chemical hapten exposure. Background on the study: Recorded diagnoses among the mostly female patients were alopecia areata, totalis or universalis.

The CDR3 totals 13 residues. Germline CDR1 and CDR2: MDHEN and SYDVKM. V was clipped by 10 bases and J by 6 bases, with 15 bases between them. The clonotype was recovered from a woman in her forties or fifties with alopecia areata. Some clones in this sample may be carry-over from other donors' samples. Material: whole blood, obtained in connection with sensitization to the hapten diphenylcyclopropenone (DPC). The gene calls are TRBV28 and TRBJ2-2; D unclear. The CDR3 here is CATPGLWAGELFF. CDR3 nucleotide sequence: TGTGCCACCCCAGGATTATGGGCCGGGGAGCTGTTTTTT.